Presented here are 24 T cell receptor beta chains from one specimen sequenced in a study of blood T cell repertoires in COVID-19. Some clones are missing from TCRdb's copy, which holds only in-frame ones; the method was immunoSEQ multiplex PCR. Found here are some 260,000 clones, roughly 88% of them singletons; the top ten hold roughly 10%. The specimen sequenced was peripheral blood. The receptors shown here come from a woman in her sixties or seventies with COVID-19, enrolled during active disease.

This chain joins TRBV4-3 and TRBJ1-4, with TRBD1 matching 12 bases. The CDR3 runs to 21 residues. CDR1 and CDR2 (germline): LGHNA, YSLEER. V shed 3 bases, J shed 3 bases, and the junction held 17 bases outside the gene matches. The CDR3, as DNA: TGCGCCAGCAGCCACATCGGGACAGGGGGCGGGGGAGTATCAGCTAATGAAAAACTGTTTTTT. Protein: CASSHIGTGGGGVSANEKLFF.

The chain links TRBV9 to TRBJ1-1; possibly TRBD1 for D (6 bases). Trimming shortened V by 2 bases and J by 4 bases, and 12 bases separated the two germline ends. Germline values: CDR1 SGDLS, CDR2 YYNGEE. The CDR3 sequence is 14 residues long. The CDR3 here is CASSVQGTGTEAFF. CDR3 sequence (DNA): TGTGCCAGCAGCGTTCAGGGGACGGGCACTGAAGCTTTCTTT.

For the CDR3, the DNA is TGTGCCAGCAGCCCGCGGACTACGTCCTACGAGCAGTACTTC. This codes for CASSPRTTSYEQYF. The V and J genes are TRBV11-3 and TRBJ2-7; D perhaps matches TRBD2 (6 bases). Trimming took 5 bases from V and 1 from J, leaving 12 bases between them. CDR3 length equals 14 residues. Germline V gene sequence: CDR1 SGHNT, CDR2 YENEEA.

This clone was detected only once. The chain uses TRBV19 and TRBJ2-1; tentatively, D is TRBD2 (6 bases). The CDR3 is made up of 13 amino acids. Trimming pared 4 bases from V and 8 bases from J, leaving 12 bases between. Germline-derived CDR1 and CDR2 are LNHDA and SQIVND (reference sequence). CDR3 nucleotide sequence: TGTGCCAGTAGTACAGGCAGGAGGGATGAGCAGTTCTTC. Protein sequence: CASSTGRRDEQFF.

The genes are TRBV7-2 and TRBJ2-7, with 9 positions matching TRBD2. Unmatched junction bases numbered 10, after V lost 4 bases and J lost 6 bases. From germline, CDR1 is SGHTA and CDR2 FQGNSA. CDR3 size: 15 residues. The CDR3 DNA is TGTGCCAGCAGCTACGGTCGGCTAGCGGGAACCGAGCAGTACTTC. Translating gives CASSYGRLAGTEQYF.

The chain joins TRBV4-1 to TRBJ2-7; D remains unclear. The V and J ends lost 1 base and 2 bases respectively, with 12 bases between them. Germline CDR1 is MGHRA and CDR2 is YSYEKL. The CDR3 contains 15 residues. The CDR3 loop reads CASSQVGFLTYEQYF. The CDR3 DNA is TGCGCCAGCAGCCAAGTTGGCTTTTTGACCTACGAGCAGTACTTC.

Only one count was recorded for this clone. J is TRBJ2-1 and V is TRBV7-2; TRBD2 agrees at 8 bases. Germline CDR1 reads SGHTA; CDR2 reads FQGNSA. This CDR3 is 16 amino acids long. With 5 bases clipped from V and 2 bases from J, the junction kept 8 bases outside the gene matches. The CDR3 spells CASSPGRGRTYNEQFF. CDR3 DNA sequence: TGTGCCAGCAGCCCGGGCCGCGGGAGGACCTACAATGAGCAGTTCTTC. Full variable domain (missing parts from reference TRBV7-2 and TRBJ2-1): GAGVSQSPSNKVTEKGKDVELRCDPISGHTALYWYRQSLGQGLEFLIYFQGNSAPDKSGLPSDRFSAERTGGSVSTLTIQRTQQEDSAVYLCASSPGRGRTYNEQFFGPGTRLTVL.

The rearrangement joins TRBV7-9 to TRBJ2-1; a possible D gene is TRBD1 (6 bases). The CDR3 sequence is 15 residues long. V was clipped by 3 bases and J by 0 bases, with 9 bases between them. Germline V lookup: CDR1 SEHNR, CDR2 FQNEAQ (reference sequence). This chain's CDR3 is CASSLGQNSYNEQFF. DNA for the CDR3: TGTGCCAGCAGCTTGGGACAAAACTCCTACAATGAGCAGTTCTTC. Complete variable domain (other parts from reference TRBV7-9 and TRBJ2-1): DTGVSQNPRHKITKRGQNVTFRCDPISEHNRLYWYRQTLGQGPEFLTYFQNEAQLEKSRLLSDRFSAERPKGSFSTLEIQRTEQGDSAMYLCASSLGQNSYNEQFFGPGTRLTVL.

This clone came up a few times. The chain has TRBV2 and TRBJ1-5; 8 nucleotides agree with TRBD1. CDR1 is SNHLY and CDR2 is FYNNEI in the germline V gene. J lost 9 bases, V lost 5 bases, and 9 bases had no gene match. The CDR3 spans 14 residues. CDR3 nucleotides: TGTGCCAGCAGTCCTAGGACAGGGACGAGGCCCCAGCATTTT. This codes for CASSPRTGTRPQHF.

The J gene is TRBJ2-7, the V gene TRBV6-5, with 8 bases fitting TRBD1. CDR1 is MNHEY, CDR2 SVGAGI, per germline. The CDR3 is 15 amino acids. The V and J ends lost 5 bases and 0 bases, in that order; junction bases with no gene match: 6. In DNA, the CDR3 is TGTGCCAGCAGTCCGGGACAGGACGTCTCCTACGAGCAGTACTTC. It codes for CASSPGQDVSYEQYF.

The chain links TRBV29-1 to TRBJ1-1; D is unclear. The V end lost 4 bases, the J end lost 0 bases, and 6 bases lay between the germline ends. The CDR3 totals 12 residues. Germline V gene sequence: CDR1 SQVTM, CDR2 ANQGSEA. The chain's CDR3 is CSVGHLNTEAFF. The CDR3 nucleotides read TGCAGCGTTGGACACCTGAACACTGAAGCTTTCTTT.

The rearrangement uses TRBV6-5 and TRBJ2-2, with TRBD1 matching 9 bases. Germline V gene sequence: CDR1 MNHEY, CDR2 SVGAGI. The J segment lost 5 bases and the V segment lost 5 bases, leaving 3 bases of the junction unmatched. The CDR3 length is 14 residues. CDR3 DNA sequence: TGTGCCAGCAGTCACAGGGGGCGAACCGGGGAGCTGTTTTTT. This sequence encodes CASSHRGRTGELFF.

V usage is TRBV6-2 or TRBV6-3 and J usage is TRBJ2-2, with TRBD2 matching over 8 bases. V trimming: 6 bases; J trimming: 4 bases; junction bases outside the gene matches: 7. The CDR3 length is 15 residues. Germline assignment: CDR1 MNHEY and CDR2 SVGEGT. The CDR3 is CASSEGLVLTGELFF. In nucleotides, the CDR3 is TGTGCCAGCAGCGAGGGACTAGTTCTCACCGGGGAGCTGTTTTTT.

The chain is built from TRBV27 and TRBJ1-2; D perhaps matches TRBD1 (6 bases). CDR1 and CDR2 (germline): MNHEY, SMNVEV (reference sequence). This CDR3 is built from 11 residues. Trimming took off 5 bases at V and 7 bases at J, with 8 bases between the two ends. The CDR3 loop is CASSPGVGYTF. As DNA, the CDR3 is TGTGCCAGCAGTCCAGGGGTTGGCTACACCTTC.

The rearrangement links TRBV2 to TRBJ2-3, with D tentatively TRBD2 (5 bases). CDR1 is SNHLY and CDR2 is FYNNEI in the germline V gene. With 5 bases removed from V and 0 bases from J, the gap between germline ends came to 6 bases. This CDR3 spans 13 amino acids. CDR3 protein: CASSSGSTDTQYF. CDR3 DNA: TGTGCCAGCAGTTCGGGGAGCACAGATACGCAGTATTTT.

This chain joins TRBV6-5 and TRBJ1-4, with 9 bases that match TRBD1. Looked up from germline, CDR1 is MNHEY and CDR2 is SVGAGI. The trim removed 7 bases at V and 13 bases at J, leaving 16 bases unmatched. The CDR3 contains 15 residues. The CDR3 DNA reads TGTGCCAGCACCCTAGGAGGACAGGGGCCGCCCGGACTGTTTTTT. Translated: CASTLGGQGPPGLFF.

This clone has a handful of counts. This chain links TRBV28 with TRBJ1-5, with 8 bases lining up with TRBD1. V was clipped by 4 bases and J by 5 bases; unmatched bases: 4. Germline lookup yields CDR1 MDHEN and CDR2 SYDVKM. CDR3 length: 14 residues. The CDR3 sequence: CASSSTGAYQPQHF. The CDR3 coding sequence is TGTGCCAGCAGTTCGACAGGGGCTTATCAGCCCCAGCATTTT.

The chain uses TRBV2 and TRBJ1-2, with D hard to call. This CDR3 comprises 14 residues. The germline V gene has CDR1 SNHLY and CDR2 FYNNEI. V dropped 4 bases and J dropped 4 bases, with 13 bases sitting between them. The CDR3 bases are TGTGCCAGCAGTGCCTTCCGGGAGGCCTATGGCTACACCTTC. Translating gives CASSAFREAYGYTF.

The gene calls are TRBV4-1 and TRBJ1-6; D ambiguous. The V gene's germline CDR1 is MGHRA and CDR2 YSYEKL. The CDR3 totals 17 residues. Trimming pared 0 bases from V and 0 bases from J, leaving 9 bases between. CDR3 amino acids: CASSQDRPSSYNSPLHF. The CDR3 DNA sequence: TGCGCCAGCAGCCAAGATAGGCCTAGCTCCTATAATTCACCCCTCCACTTT.

The chain has TRBV9 and TRBJ2-3, with TRBD2 matching over 11 bases. The CDR3 is made up of 16 amino acids. J lost 1 base, V lost 5 bases, and 6 bases had no gene match. CDR1 is SGDLS and CDR2 is YYNGEE in the germline V gene. Here the CDR3 DNA reads TGTGCCAGCAGTCCTCCGGGACTAGCGGGCACAGATACGCAGTATTTT. It encodes CASSPPGLAGTDTQYF.

V is TRBV18 and J is TRBJ1-1; the D is unclear. Trimming left V 1 base short and J 1 base short, with 10 bases between. The CDR3 is 15 residues long. Per germline, CDR1 KGHSH and CDR2 LQKENI. Here the CDR3 DNA reads TGTGCCAGCTCACCACTTATGAGTGGGAACACTGAAGCTTTCTTT. It specifies CASSPLMSGNTEAFF.

This clone was counted between two and nine times. The chain recombines TRBV18 with TRBJ1-2; a possible D gene is TRBD1 (5 bases). The CDR3 covers 13 residues. The germline V gene has CDR1 KGHSH and CDR2 LQKENI. V lost 2 bases and J lost 3, with 7 bases in between. Here the CDR3 reads CASSPETDYGYTF. The DNA of the CDR3 is TGTGCCAGCTCACCAGAGACAGACTATGGCTACACCTTC. Supplemented by reference TRBV18 and TRBJ1-2, the full variable domain reads NAGVMQNPRHLVRRRGQEARLRCSPMKGHSHVYWYRQLPEEGLKFMVYLQKENIIDESGMPKERFSAEFPKEGPSILRIQQVVRGDSAAYFCASSPETDYGYTFGSGTRLTVV.

The chain carries TRBV18 and TRBJ2-7; 8 bases fit TRBD1. This CDR3 spans 14 amino acids. The germline CDR1 and CDR2 sequences are KGHSH and LQKENI. V gave up 3 bases and J gave up 3 bases; unmatched junction bases: 4. The CDR3 here is CASSPGQDLYEQYF. The CDR3 nucleotides read TGTGCCAGCTCACCGGGACAGGACCTCTACGAGCAGTACTTC.

This chain joins TRBV6-5 and TRBJ1-5; TRBD1 might be the D (6 bases). The CDR3 length is 13 residues. Germline-derived CDR1 and CDR2 are MNHEY and SVGAGI. The V and J ends lost 6 bases and 3 bases respectively, with 9 bases between them. CDR3 nucleotides: TGTGCCAGCAGCGCAGGGGTCAATCAGCCCCAGCATTTT. This sequence encodes CASSAGVNQPQHF.